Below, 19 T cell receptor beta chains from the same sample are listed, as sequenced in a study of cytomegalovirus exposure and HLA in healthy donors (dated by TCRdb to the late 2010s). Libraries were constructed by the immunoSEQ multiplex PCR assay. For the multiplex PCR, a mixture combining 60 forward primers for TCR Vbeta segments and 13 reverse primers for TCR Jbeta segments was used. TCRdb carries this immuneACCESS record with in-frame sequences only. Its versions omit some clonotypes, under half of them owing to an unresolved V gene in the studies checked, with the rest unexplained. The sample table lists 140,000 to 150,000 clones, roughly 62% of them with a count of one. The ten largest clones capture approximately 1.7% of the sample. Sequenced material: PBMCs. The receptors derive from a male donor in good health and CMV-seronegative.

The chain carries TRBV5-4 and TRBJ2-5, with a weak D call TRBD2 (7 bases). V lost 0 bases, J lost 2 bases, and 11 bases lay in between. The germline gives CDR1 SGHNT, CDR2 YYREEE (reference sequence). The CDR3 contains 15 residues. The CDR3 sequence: CASSLEGGPQETQYF. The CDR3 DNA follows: TGTGCCAGCAGCTTGGAGGGGGGGCCGCAAGAGACCCAGTACTTC.

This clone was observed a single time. CDR3 sequence (DNA): TGTGCCAGCACCCCCCCCGGGGAGGAGGTAGATACGCAGTATTTT. Its protein is CASTPPGEEVDTQYF. The chain recombines TRBV6-4 with TRBJ2-3, with D possibly TRBD2 on 6 matching bases. V gave up 7 bases and J gave up 5 bases, with 19 bases separating them. From germline, CDR1 is MRHNA and CDR2 SNTAGT. CDR3 length equals 15 residues.

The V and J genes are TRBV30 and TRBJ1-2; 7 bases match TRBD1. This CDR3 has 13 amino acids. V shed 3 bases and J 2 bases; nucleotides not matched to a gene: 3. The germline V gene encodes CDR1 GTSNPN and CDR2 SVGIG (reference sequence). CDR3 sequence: CAWRPGQNYGYTF. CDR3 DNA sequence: TGTGCCTGGAGACCGGGACAGAACTATGGCTACACCTTC. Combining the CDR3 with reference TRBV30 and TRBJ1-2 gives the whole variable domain SQTIHQWPATLVQPVGSPLSLECTVEGTSNPNLYWYRQAAGRGLQLLFYSVGIGQISSEVPQNLSASRPQDRQFILSSKKLLLSDSGFYLCAWRPGQNYGYTFGSGTRLTVV.

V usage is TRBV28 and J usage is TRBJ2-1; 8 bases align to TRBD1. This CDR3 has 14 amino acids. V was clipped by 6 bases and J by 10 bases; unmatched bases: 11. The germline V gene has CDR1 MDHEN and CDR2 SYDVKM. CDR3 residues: CASRTWTGQEEQFF. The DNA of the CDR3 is TGTGCCAGCAGAACCTGGACAGGGCAGGAGGAGCAGTTCTTC. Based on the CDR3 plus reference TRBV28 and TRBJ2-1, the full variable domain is DVKVTQSSRYLVKRTGEKVFLECVQDMDHENMFWYRQDPGLGLRLIYFSYDVKMKEKGDIPEGYSVSREKKERFSLILESASTNQTSMYLCASRTWTGQEEQFFGPGTRLTVL.

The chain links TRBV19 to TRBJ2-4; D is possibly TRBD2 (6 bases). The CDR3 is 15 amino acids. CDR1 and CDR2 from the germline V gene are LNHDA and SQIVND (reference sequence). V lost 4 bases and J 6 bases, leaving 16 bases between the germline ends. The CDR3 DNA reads TGTGCCAGTAGTACACTAGCCCTCCAGGGAAACATTCAGTACTTC. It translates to CASSTLALQGNIQYF.

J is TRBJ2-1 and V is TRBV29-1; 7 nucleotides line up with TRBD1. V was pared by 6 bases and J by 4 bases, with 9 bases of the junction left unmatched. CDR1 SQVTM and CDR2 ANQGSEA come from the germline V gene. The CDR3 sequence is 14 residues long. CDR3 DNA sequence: TGCAGCGTGGCAAGGACAGGTAATTACAATGAGCAGTTCTTC. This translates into CSVARTGNYNEQFF.

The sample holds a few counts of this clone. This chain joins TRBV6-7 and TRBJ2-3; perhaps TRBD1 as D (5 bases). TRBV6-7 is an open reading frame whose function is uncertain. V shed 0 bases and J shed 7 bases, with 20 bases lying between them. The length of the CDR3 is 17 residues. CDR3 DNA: TGTGCCAGCAGTTACTCGGGGCTAAATGGGATATGGTATACGCAGTATTTT. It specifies CASSYSGLNGIWYTQYF.

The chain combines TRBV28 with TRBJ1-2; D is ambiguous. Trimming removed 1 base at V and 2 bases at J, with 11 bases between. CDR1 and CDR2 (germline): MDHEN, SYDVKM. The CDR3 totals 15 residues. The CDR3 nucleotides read TGTGCCAGCAGTTTATTAGTTTCCGGGAACTATGGCTACACCTTC. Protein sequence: CASSLLVSGNYGYTF.

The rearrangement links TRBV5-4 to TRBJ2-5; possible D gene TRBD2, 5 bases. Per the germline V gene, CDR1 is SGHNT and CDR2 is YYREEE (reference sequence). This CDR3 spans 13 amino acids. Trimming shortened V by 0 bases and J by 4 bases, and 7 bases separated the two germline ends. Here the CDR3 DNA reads TGTGCCAGCAGCTTGGGGGCGGGAGAGACCCAGTACTTC. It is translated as CASSLGAGETQYF. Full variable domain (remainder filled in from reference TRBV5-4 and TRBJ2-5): ETGVTQSPTHLIKTRGQQVTLRCSSQSGHNTVSWYQQALGQGPQFIFQYYREEENGRGNFPPRFSGLQFPNYSSELNVNALELDDSALYLCASSLGAGETQYFGPGTRLLVL.

The CDR3 protein is CASSDGGQGLRQPQHF. CDR3 in DNA: TGTGCCAGCAGTGATGGGGGACAGGGGTTACGGCAGCCCCAGCATTTT. The chain is built from TRBV6-1 and TRBJ1-5, with 10 bases that match TRBD1. Germline V gene lookup returns CDR1 MNHNS and CDR2 SASEGT. CDR3 length: 16 amino acids. The V gene end was trimmed by 3 bases and the J gene end by 7 bases; junction bases not matched to a gene: 9.

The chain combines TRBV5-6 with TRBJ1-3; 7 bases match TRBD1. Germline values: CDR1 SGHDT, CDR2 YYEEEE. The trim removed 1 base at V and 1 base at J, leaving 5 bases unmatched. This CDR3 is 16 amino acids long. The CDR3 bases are TGTGCCAGCAGCTTGAGAGGGGGCGCATCTGGAAACACCATATATTTT. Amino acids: CASSLRGGASGNTIYF.

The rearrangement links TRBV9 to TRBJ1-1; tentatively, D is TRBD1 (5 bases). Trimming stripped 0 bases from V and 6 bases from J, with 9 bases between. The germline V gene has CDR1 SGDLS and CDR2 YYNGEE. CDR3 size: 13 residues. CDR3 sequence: CASSVGGGAEAFF. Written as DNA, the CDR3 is TGTGCCAGCAGCGTAGGGGGCGGGGCTGAAGCTTTCTTT.

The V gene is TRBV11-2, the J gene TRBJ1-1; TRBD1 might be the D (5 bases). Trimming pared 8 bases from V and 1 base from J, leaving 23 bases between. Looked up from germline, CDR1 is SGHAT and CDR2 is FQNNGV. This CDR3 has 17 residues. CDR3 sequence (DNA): TGTGCCAGCGGCTCCCAAGGTATGGGACTAAAGAACACTGAAGCTTTCTTT. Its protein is CASGSQGMGLKNTEAFF.

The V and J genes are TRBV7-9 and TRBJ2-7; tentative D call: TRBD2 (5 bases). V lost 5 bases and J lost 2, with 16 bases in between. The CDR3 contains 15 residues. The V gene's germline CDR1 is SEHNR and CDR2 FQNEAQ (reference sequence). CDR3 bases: TGTGCCAGCAGCCCGCACCGGGATATACCCTACGAGCAGTACTTC. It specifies CASSPHRDIPYEQYF. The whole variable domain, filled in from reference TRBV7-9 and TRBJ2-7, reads DTGVSQNPRHKITKRGQNVTFRCDPISEHNRLYWYRQTLGQGPEFLTYFQNEAQLEKSRLLSDRFSAERPKGSFSTLEIQRTEQGDSAMYLCASSPHRDIPYEQYFGPGTRLTVT.

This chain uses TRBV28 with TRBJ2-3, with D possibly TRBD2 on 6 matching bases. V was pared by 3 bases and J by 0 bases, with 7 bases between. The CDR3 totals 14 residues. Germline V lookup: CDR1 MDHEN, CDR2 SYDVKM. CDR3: CASSLGLSTDTQYF. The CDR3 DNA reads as TGTGCCAGCAGTTTGGGACTGAGCACAGATACGCAGTATTTT.

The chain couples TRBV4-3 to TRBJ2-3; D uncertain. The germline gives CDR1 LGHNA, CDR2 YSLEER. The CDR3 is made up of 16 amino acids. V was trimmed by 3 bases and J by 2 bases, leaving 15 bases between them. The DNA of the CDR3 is TGCGCCAGCAGCCATATACCCCGTGGCAACACAGATACGCAGTATTTT. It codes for CASSHIPRGNTDTQYF.

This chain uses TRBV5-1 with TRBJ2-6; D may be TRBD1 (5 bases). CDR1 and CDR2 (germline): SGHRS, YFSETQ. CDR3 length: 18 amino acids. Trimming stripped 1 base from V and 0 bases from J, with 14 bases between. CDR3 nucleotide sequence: TGCGCCAGCAGCTTGAATCGGCAGGGCTTCTCTGGGGCCAACGTCCTGACTTTC. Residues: CASSLNRQGFSGANVLTF.

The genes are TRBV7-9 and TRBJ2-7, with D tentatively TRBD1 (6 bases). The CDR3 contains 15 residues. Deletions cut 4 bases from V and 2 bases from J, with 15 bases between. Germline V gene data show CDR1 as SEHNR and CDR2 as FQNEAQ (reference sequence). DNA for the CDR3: TGTGCCAGCAGCTCCCACAGGGAGAGGACCTACGAGCAGTACTTC. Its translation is CASSSHRERTYEQYF.

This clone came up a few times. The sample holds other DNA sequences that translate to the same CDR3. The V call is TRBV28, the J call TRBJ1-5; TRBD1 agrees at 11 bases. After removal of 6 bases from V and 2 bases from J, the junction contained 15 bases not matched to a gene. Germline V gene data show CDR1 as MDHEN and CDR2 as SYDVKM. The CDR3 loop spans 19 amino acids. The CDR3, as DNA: TGTGCCAGCAGCTTGCTAAGAGGACAGGGGGCGAAGGGCAATCAGCCCCAGCATTTT. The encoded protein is CASSLLRGQGAKGNQPQHF.